What follows describes a single TCR beta chain. This sample is part of a study of identical twins. This CDR3 has 15 amino acids. Germline V gene sequence: CDR1 SGHDT, CDR2 YYEEEE. Between the trimmed V and J ends, which lost 0 bases and 3 bases, there was a span of 13 bases. TCRdb fed the 5' RACE reads into MiXCR, producing one record per CDR3 protein. The repertoire holds around 250,000 distinct CDR3 sequences, 10% to 15% seen once, with approximately 4% in the top ten. These data were likewise used in another study, on yellow fever vaccine responses in identical twins.

The TCR was taken from a woman aged 18-30 years in good health. The chain employs TRBV5-6 and TRBJ2-7; a weak D match, TRBD2 (6 bases). Sequenced input: memory (CD45RO+) T cells sorted from blood. CDR3 sequence reads: CASSLALGLGYEQYF. The CDR3, as DNA: TGTGCCAGCAGCTTGGCCCTGGGACTGGGCTACGAGCAGTACTTC.